This entry is about one T cell receptor (beta chain). Its specificity is unknown. The V gene's germline CDR1 is SGHAT and CDR2 FQNNGV. V lost 5 bases, J lost 3 bases, and 13 bases lay in between. The CDR3 sequence is 14 residues long. CD8 cells classed as naive were CD45RO-negative and positively selected for CCR7, excluding terminally differentiated effector memory CD45RA+ cells. This sample is drawn from a study of shared clonotypes between healthy human individuals. Study-level information: Researchers drew samples from two women and a few men aged 18 to 49. Study results and caveats: Shared clonotypes: about 5% naive CD4, roughly 3.5% naive CD8, 2% to 2.5% memory CD4, approximately 0.37% memory CD8. Apart from blood, nothing was sampled; tissue repertoires likely differ.

Libraries were prepared by immunoSEQ multiplex PCR; TCRdb keeps only in-frame clonotypes and omits some of them. Of over 2 million clones listed, approximately 94% were seen once; the top ten hold 1.1%. The rearrangement links TRBV11-2 to TRBJ1-1; no reliable D call. The source of this sequence is a man between 18 and 35 years old in good health. What was sequenced was naive CD8+ T cells sorted from blood. CDR3 nucleotides: TGTGCCAGCAGCCCGGCGGGCGGGCACACTGAAGCTTTCTTT. Translation gives CASSPAGGHTEAFF.